This TCR beta chain was sequenced in a study of control samples from healthy donors and cancer patients. Between the trimmed V and J ends, which lost 5 bases and 13 bases, there was a span of 16 bases. Germline lookup yields CDR1 MNHEY and CDR2 SVGEGT. This CDR3 is built from 12 residues. The method was immunoSEQ multiplex PCR; TCRdb's version includes in-frame clones alone and lacks a portion of them. The top ten hold approximately 39% of the sample, which has 100,000 to 150,000 clones, around 90% seen once. The chain combines TRBV6-2 or TRBV6-3 with TRBJ2-3, with D hard to call. Sequenced material: blood. The sequence was collected from a man aged 50 to 60 in good health. The DNA of the CDR3 is TGTGCCAGCAGTCCACCAGCCGCAAGGGAGTATTTT. Amino acids: CASSPPAAREYF.